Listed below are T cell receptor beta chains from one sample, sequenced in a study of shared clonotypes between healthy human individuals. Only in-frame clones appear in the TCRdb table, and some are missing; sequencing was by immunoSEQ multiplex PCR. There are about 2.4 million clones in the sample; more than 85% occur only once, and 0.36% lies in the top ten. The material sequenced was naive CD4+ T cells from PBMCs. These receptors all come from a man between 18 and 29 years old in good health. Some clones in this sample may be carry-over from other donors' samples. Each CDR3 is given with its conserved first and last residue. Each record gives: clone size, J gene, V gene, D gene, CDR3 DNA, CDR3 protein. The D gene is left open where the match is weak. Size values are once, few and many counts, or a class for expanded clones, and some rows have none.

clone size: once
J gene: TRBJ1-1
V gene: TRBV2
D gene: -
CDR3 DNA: TGTGCCAGCATGATTTTAGGGAACACTGAAGCTTTCTTT
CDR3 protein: CASMILGNTEAFF

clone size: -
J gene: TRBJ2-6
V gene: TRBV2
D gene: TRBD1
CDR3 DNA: TGTGCCAGCCGGCAGCAGGGGGCTGGGTCTGGGGCCAACGTCCTGACTTTC
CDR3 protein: CASRQQGAGSGANVLTF

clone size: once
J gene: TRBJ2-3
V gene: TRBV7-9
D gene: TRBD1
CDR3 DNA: TGTGCCAGCAGCAAACCGGGACAGATCACAGATACGCAGTATTTT
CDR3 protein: CASSKPGQITDTQYF

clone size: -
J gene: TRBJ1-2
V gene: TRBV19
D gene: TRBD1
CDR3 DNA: TGTGCCAGTCGGGAGGGGGCCTACAGCTATGGCTACACCTTC
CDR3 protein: CASREGAYSYGYTF

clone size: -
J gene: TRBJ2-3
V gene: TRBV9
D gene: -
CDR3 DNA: TGTGCCAGCAGCGTAGGACCTTTCACAGATACGCAGTATTTT
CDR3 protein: CASSVGPFTDTQYF

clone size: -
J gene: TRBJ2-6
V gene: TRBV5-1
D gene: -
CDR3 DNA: TGCGCCAGCAGTCCAGCGAAAGGGGCCAACGTCCTGACTTTC
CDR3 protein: CASSPAKGANVLTF

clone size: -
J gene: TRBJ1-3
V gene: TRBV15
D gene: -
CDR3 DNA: TGTGCCTCCGCGGCAGGGAGAGCCTCTGGAAACACCATATATTTT
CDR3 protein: CASAAGRASGNTIYF

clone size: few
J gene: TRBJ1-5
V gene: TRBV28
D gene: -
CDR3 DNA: TGTGCCAGCCTTCCCTCGAGCCTTAGCAATCAGCCCCAGCATTTT
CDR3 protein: CASLPSSLSNQPQHF

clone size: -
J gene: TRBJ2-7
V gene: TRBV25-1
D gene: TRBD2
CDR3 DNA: TGTGCCAGCAGTGGTGAACTAGCGGGATACTACGAGCAGTACTTC
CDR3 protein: CASSGELAGYYEQYF

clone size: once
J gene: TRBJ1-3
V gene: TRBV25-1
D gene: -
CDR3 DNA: TGTGCCAGCAGTGATACGGGGAAGGCAGGAAACACCATATATTTT
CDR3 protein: CASSDTGKAGNTIYF

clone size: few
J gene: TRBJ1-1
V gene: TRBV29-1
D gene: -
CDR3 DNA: TGCAGCGCTTTAGGGACGGACAACACTGAAGCTTTCTTT
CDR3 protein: CSALGTDNTEAFF

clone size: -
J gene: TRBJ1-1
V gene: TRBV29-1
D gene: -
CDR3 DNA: TGCAGCGTTGAAGGGGTTGGCACTGAAGCTTTCTTT
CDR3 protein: CSVEGVGTEAFF

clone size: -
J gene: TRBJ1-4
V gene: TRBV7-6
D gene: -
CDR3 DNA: TGTGCCAGCAGCTTAGCCCCTACAACTAATGAAAAACTGTTTTTT
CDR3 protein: CASSLAPTTNEKLFF

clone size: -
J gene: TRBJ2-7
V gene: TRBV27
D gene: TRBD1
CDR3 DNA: TGTGCCAGCAGTTTAACGACAGGGAGCTCCTACGAGCAGTACTTC
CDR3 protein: CASSLTTGSSYEQYF

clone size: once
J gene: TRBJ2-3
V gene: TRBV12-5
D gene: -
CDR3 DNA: TGTGCTAGTGGTTTGGTACGGGGTACGCAGTATTTT
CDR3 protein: CASGLVRGTQYF

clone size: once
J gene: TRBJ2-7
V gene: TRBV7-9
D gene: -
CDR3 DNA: TGTGCCAGCAGCCCCACGGGTTCCTACGAGCAGTACTTC
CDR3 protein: CASSPTGSYEQYF

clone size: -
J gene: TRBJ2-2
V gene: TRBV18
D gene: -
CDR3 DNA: TGTGCCAGCTCACCAGAGACAGGGAACACCGGGGAGCTGTTTTTT
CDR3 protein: CASSPETGNTGELFF

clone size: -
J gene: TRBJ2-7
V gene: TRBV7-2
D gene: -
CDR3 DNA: TGTGCCAGCAGCTTAGATGTAGGTACGCACGAGCAGTACTTC
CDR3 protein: CASSLDVGTHEQYF

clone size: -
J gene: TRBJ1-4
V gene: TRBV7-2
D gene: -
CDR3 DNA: TGTGCCAGCAGCTTAGGTGGAAAACTGTTTTTT
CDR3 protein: CASSLGGKLFF

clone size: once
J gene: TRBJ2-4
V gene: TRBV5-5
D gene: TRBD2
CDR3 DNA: TGTGCCAGCAGCTTGTCTAGCGGGAGGAACATTCAGTACTTC
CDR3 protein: CASSLSSGRNIQYF

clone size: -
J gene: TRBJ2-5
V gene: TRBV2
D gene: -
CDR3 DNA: TGTGCCAGCGGTGGCGGGGAAGAGACCCAGTACTTC
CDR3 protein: CASGGGEETQYF

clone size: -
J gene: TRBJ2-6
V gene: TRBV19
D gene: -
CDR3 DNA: TGTGCCAGTAGTATAGCCGACGCTGGGGCCAACGTCCTGACTTTC
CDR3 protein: CASSIADAGANVLTF

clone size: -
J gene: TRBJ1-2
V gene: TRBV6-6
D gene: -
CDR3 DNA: TGTGCCAGCAGCCGGACGGCCACGGACGGCTACACCTTC
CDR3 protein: CASSRTATDGYTF

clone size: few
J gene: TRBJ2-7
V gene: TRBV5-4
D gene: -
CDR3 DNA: TGTGCCAGCAGCTTGGACTACTACGAGCAGTACTTC
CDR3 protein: CASSLDYYEQYF